This T cell receptor (beta chain) is from a study of T-cell reconstitution after alpha-beta-depleted transplantation in children. CDR1 is DFQATT, CDR2 SNEGSKA, per germline (reference sequence). There are 16 residues in the CDR3. Trimming at V came to 6 bases and at J to 3 bases, leaving 15 bases not matched to a gene. Preparation of the TCRbeta library involved a method that used unique molecular identifiers. One entry per CDR3 protein, called by TCRdb with MiXCR from the PCR reads. The table includes about 900,000 distinct CDR3 sequences, roughly 29% detected once. Whole-study results and caveats: Surviving recipient T cells and intrathymic progenitors accounted for some patients' high TCRbeta diversity at day 60. Several hundred rapidly expanded clones from non-depleted graft cells reportedly supplied alpha-beta T cells about two months post-transplant. T-cell numbers and diversity one year post-transplant derived largely from freshly generated T cells.

As regards this clonotype: Its matching antigen is unknown.

This TCR came from a boy in the first two years of life who had a stem cell transplant for SCID, so the T cells may come from the graft donor. The rearrangement uses TRBV20-1 and TRBJ2-7; 9 nucleotides match TRBD1. Sequences were derived from PBMCs, mostly from graft donor cells, sampled 360 days after TCRalphabeta/CD19-depleted stem cell transplant. CDR3 bases: TGCAGTGCGCAATTAATTCCGGGACAGGGAAGCTACGAGCAGTACTTC. Encoded protein: CSAQLIPGQGSYEQYF.